This entry features one T cell receptor (beta chain) sequence. Its antigen remains unknown. Mismatch with germline at one junction end may stem from a read error. This record belongs to a study of tumor-infiltrating lymphocytes in primary liver carcinoma. Study results and caveats: Only around 7.5-24% of top clones occurred in all five tumor regions.

Extraction of RNA together with DNA used about 17-34 mg of unsorted bulk tissue. Constant-region priming of 500 to 550 ng total RNA yielded TCR beta cDNA. Nested multiplex PCR, run for three rounds with slightly modified ARM-PCR, yielded TCR beta libraries. A C-beta reverse primer and TRBV1-TRBV30 forward primers served in each of the first two PCR rounds, at approximately 10 cycles apiece. TCRdb re-analysed the multiplex PCR reads in MiXCR, keeping a single row per CDR3 protein. The data hold about 99,000 distinct CDR3 sequences, with roughly 69% observed a single time. CDR3 length: 16 amino acids. Looked up from germline, CDR1 is SGHRS and CDR2 is YFSETQ.

Sequencing was done on a sample of liver tumor tissue from sampling region 5. Subset defined: tumor region T5, tumor centre. The chain joins TRBV5-1 to TRBJ2-2, with D perhaps matching TRBD1 (6 bases). The TCR was taken from a woman aged 55 to 70 with primary liver carcinoma and hepatitis B virus infection. CDR3 DNA: TGCGTCAGCAGCTTTACCTCCAGGGGTAACACCGGGGAGCTGTTTTTT. Translating it yields CVSSFTSRGNTGELFF.